The rows below give T cell receptor beta chains drawn from one sample of a study of blood T cell repertoires in COVID-19. The protocol was immunoSEQ multiplex PCR, while the TCRdb copy is restricted to in-frame clones and leaves out a portion. The sample includes tens of thousands of clones, 88% seen only once; the top ten take approximately 4.3%. What was sequenced was peripheral blood. The origin of the receptors is a human donor in a cohort sampled during active COVID-19. Each CDR3 is given with its conserved first and last residue. The D gene is left open where the match is weak. Size values are once, few and many counts, or a class for expanded clones, and some rows have none.

clone size	V gene	D gene	J gene	CDR3 DNA	CDR3 protein
.	TRBV6-5	.	TRBJ2-7	TGTGCCAGCAGTCCGGACAGAGCCTACGAGCAGTACTTC	CASSPDRAYEQYF
.	TRBV2	.	TRBJ2-5	TGTGCCAGCACCATACTTCAGGGGGGAGAGACCCAGTACTTC	CASTILQGGETQYF
.	TRBV2	.	TRBJ2-7	TGTGCCGTAACAAGAGACAGGAGCAGGGACGAGCAGTACTTC	CAVTRDRSRDEQYF
.	TRBV3-1/TRBV3-2	.	TRBJ2-7	TGTGCCAGCAGCCAGGCTTACAGGGACTACGAGCAGTACTTC	CASSQAYRDYEQYF
.	TRBV4-3	TRBD2	TRBJ2-1	TGCGCCAGCAGCCGAAGCGGGGGGCGCTACAATGAGCAGTTCTTC	CASSRSGGRYNEQFF
once	TRBV27	TRBD1	TRBJ2-5	TGTGCCAGCAGTTTTTACTCCGGGACAGGTCACGAGACCCAGTACTTC	CASSFYSGTGHETQYF
.	TRBV6-6	.	TRBJ1-2	TGTGCCAGCACAACAGGGAGCATATATGGCTACACCTTC	CASTTGSIYGYTF
.	TRBV18	TRBD2	TRBJ2-7	TGTGCCAGCTCACCTGTGTCGACTAGCGTAACCTACGAGCAGTACTTC	CASSPVSTSVTYEQYF
.	TRBV7-6	TRBD2	TRBJ2-1	TGTGCCAGCAGCTTAGAAGGCGGGAGGTCCTACAATGAGCAGTTCTTC	CASSLEGGRSYNEQFF
.	TRBV5-1	.	TRBJ2-6	TGCGCCAGCAGCCCGTCTACTGGGGCCAACGTCCTGACTTTC	CASSPSTGANVLTF
.	TRBV11-2	.	TRBJ2-7	TGTGCCAGCAGCTCTAGCGCCCTTGGGCGGTCCTCCTACGAGCAGTACTTC	CASSSSALGRSSYEQYF
.	TRBV18	.	TRBJ2-7	TGTGCCAGCTCACTATCGGACTTCGGGGAGCAGTACTTC	CASSLSDFGEQYF
.	TRBV18	TRBD1	TRBJ1-5	TGTGCCAGCTCACCACTGCCGACCGGGACAGGGGTTAAGTCCAATCAGCCCCAGCATTTT	CASSPLPTGTGVKSNQPQHF
.	TRBV18	TRBD1	TRBJ2-5	TGTGCCAGCTCACCAAGGGGGCCGGGGGAGACCCAGTACTTC	CASSPRGPGETQYF
.	TRBV7-8	TRBD2	TRBJ2-2	TGTGCCAGCAGCCTAGGACTAGCGGGGGTCGGGGAGCTGTTTTTT	CASSLGLAGVGELFF
.	TRBV7-3	.	TRBJ1-6	TGTGCCAGCAGCTTGGTTCGGTCGGGGATTTCACCCCTCCACTTT	CASSLVRSGISPLHF
.	TRBV5-1	.	TRBJ2-1	TGCGCCAGCAGCTTGGGCCAGGGCTCCTACAATGAGCAGTTCTTC	CASSLGQGSYNEQFF
.	TRBV19	TRBD1	TRBJ2-1	TGTGCCACAAGGAGACAGGGTCCCCTAAATGAGCAGTTCTTC	CATRRQGPLNEQFF
.	TRBV12-3/TRBV12-4	.	TRBJ2-7	TGTGCCAGCAGCAAGAGGGTCAACGAGCAGTACTTC	CASSKRVNEQYF
.	TRBV11-2	.	TRBJ1-2	TGTGCCAGCACCAAAACTACAGGGAACTATGGCTACACCTTC	CASTKTTGNYGYTF
.	TRBV7-2	TRBD2	TRBJ2-7	TGTGCCAGCAGCTTGGGACTAGCGGGACATGGGGAGCAGTACTTC	CASSLGLAGHGEQYF
.	TRBV7-2	TRBD1	TRBJ2-1	TGTGCCAGCAGCTTACATGGGACAGCTAACAATGAGCAGTTCTTC	CASSLHGTANNEQFF
once	TRBV11-2	.	TRBJ1-1	TGTGCCAGCAGCTTCCGGACAGATGAAGCTTTCTTT	CASSFRTDEAFF
.	TRBV28	TRBD1	TRBJ2-3	TGTGCCAGCCGAGGATCCGGGACAGGGGAAGATACGCAGTATTTT	CASRGSGTGEDTQYF
once	TRBV18	.	TRBJ1-2	TGTGCCAGCTCGACTCGGGAGACTAACTATGGCTACACCTTC	CASSTRETNYGYTF
few	TRBV18	.	TRBJ1-5	TGTGCCAGCACCAAGGGGATGCATCAGCCCCAGCATTTT	CASTKGMHQPQHF
.	TRBV7-2	TRBD1	TRBJ2-4	TGTGCCAGCAGCTTAGGGGACAGGCCCCCTTACATTCAGTACTTC	CASSLGDRPPYIQYF
.	TRBV19	.	TRBJ1-5	TGTGCCAGTAGTATGAGGGACTGGGATCCCCAGCATTTT	CASSMRDWDPQHF
once	TRBV5-6	TRBD1	TRBJ2-7	TGTGCCAGCAGCTTGGGGACAGGGACTGGCTACGAGCAGTACTTC	CASSLGTGTGYEQYF
few	TRBV2	.	TRBJ1-2	TGTGCCACCCAGACTACGAGGGAGGATACCGGCTACACCTTC	CATQTTREDTGYTF
once	TRBV2	.	TRBJ1-2	TGTGCCAGCAGTCCCAAAGTGAGCTATGGCTACACCTTC	CASSPKVSYGYTF
.	TRBV7-9	TRBD1	TRBJ2-5	TGTGCCAGCAGCTTTGGGACAGGGCTACAAGAGACCCAGTACTTC	CASSFGTGLQETQYF
once	TRBV7-9	.	TRBJ2-7	TGTGCCAGCAGCACGGGGGTGAGGGGCCTCGAGCAGTACTTC	CASSTGVRGLEQYF
.	TRBV4-1	TRBD2	TRBJ2-7	TGCGCCAGCAGCCCCGAGGGGCGGGAGAGGTTCTACGAGCAGTACTTC	CASSPEGRERFYEQYF
.	TRBV3-1/TRBV3-2	TRBD1	TRBJ2-7	TGTGCCAGCAGCCAAGGGGACAGGGGGATCTACGAGCAGTACTTC	CASSQGDRGIYEQYF
.	TRBV6-6	.	TRBJ2-1	TGTGCCAGCAGTTCAAGCGGAAACTCCTACAATGAGCAGTTCTTC	CASSSSGNSYNEQFF
.	TRBV5-4	TRBD2	TRBJ2-2	TGTGCCAGCAGCCTGACGCTAGCGGGAGGGCCGGTCGGGGAGCTGTTTTTT	CASSLTLAGGPVGELFF
few	TRBV5-1	TRBD2	TRBJ2-7	TGCGCCAGCAGCTTGTCAAAGGGAGGGCTTTATTCGAGCTCCTACGAGCAGTACTTC	CASSLSKGGLYSSSYEQYF
.	TRBV20-1	.	TRBJ2-7	TGCAGTGCTAGTTTCCTCCCGGGTAGAATAACCTACGAGCAGTACTTC	CSASFLPGRITYEQYF
.	TRBV7-9	TRBD2	TRBJ2-1	TGTGCCAGCAGCCCCAGGCGGGAGGGCCCCCCCTATGAGCAGTTCTTC	CASSPRREGPPYEQFF
once	TRBV18	TRBD1	TRBJ1-1	TGTGCCAGCTCACCTCGGACAGGGGATACTGAAGCTTTCTTT	CASSPRTGDTEAFF
.	TRBV3-1/TRBV3-2	TRBD1	TRBJ1-2	TGTGCCAGCAGCCAAGGGGGAGGACAGGGAAGAAACTATGGCTACACCTTC	CASSQGGGQGRNYGYTF
.	TRBV3-1/TRBV3-2	TRBD2	TRBJ2-5	TGTGCCAGCAGCCAACCCCTAGCGGGGGGGACATATGAGACCCAGTACTTC	CASSQPLAGGTYETQYF
.	TRBV5-1	TRBD2	TRBJ2-1	TGCGCCAGCTCCCGGACTAGCGGGGCCGGGGGGCGCTACAATGAGCAGTTCTTC	CASSRTSGAGGRYNEQFF